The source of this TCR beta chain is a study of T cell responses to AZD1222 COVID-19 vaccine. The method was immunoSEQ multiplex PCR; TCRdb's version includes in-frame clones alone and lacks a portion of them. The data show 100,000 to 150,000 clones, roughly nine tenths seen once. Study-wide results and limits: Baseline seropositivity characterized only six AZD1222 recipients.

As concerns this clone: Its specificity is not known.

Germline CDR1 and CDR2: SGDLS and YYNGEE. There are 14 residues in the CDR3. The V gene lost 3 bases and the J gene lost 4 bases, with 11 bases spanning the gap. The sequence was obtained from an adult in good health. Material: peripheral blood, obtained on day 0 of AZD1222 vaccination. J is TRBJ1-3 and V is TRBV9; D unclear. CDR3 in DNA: TGTGCCAGCAGCGGACGGACGGCCGGAAACACCATATATTTT. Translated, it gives CASSGRTAGNTIYF.